These T cell receptor beta chains were read from a single sample in a study of OX40 agonist ivuxolimab in advanced cancers. Libraries were prepared by immunoSEQ multiplex PCR; TCRdb keeps only in-frame clonotypes and omits some of them. This sample has under 40,000 clones; roughly 81% occur once, and the top ten carry less than 25%. The source was CD4+ or CD8+ T cells sorted from blood, collected in a trial of the OX40 agonist ivuxolimab. These receptors all stem from an adult with an advanced solid tumor such as melanoma, head and neck, liver or kidney cancer. CDR3s include the opening cysteine and the closing phenylalanine or tryptophan. A D gene is named only where the DNA matches it firmly.

CDR3	DNA	length	D	V	J
CASASVSGNTIYF	TGTGCCAGTGCCAGCGTCTCTGGAAACACCATATATTTT	13	-	TRBV27	TRBJ1-3
CAWSVPGGSNQPQHF	TGTGCCTGGAGTGTGCCAGGGGGAAGCAATCAGCCCCAGCATTTT	15	TRBD1	TRBV30	TRBJ1-5
CASHGQNNQPQHF	TGTGCCAGCCACGGACAGAACAATCAGCCCCAGCATTTT	13	-	TRBV28	TRBJ1-5
CASSLSGANEKLFF	TGTGCCAGCAGTTTAAGCGGAGCTAATGAAAAACTGTTTTTT	14	-	TRBV28	TRBJ1-4
CASSKGNPRDTQYF	TGTGCCAGTAGTAAGGGGAACCCCCGAGATACGCAGTATTTT	14	-	TRBV19	TRBJ2-3
CSALSMAGGTEAFF	TGCAGCGCCCTAAGTATGGCCGGTGGCACTGAAGCTTTCTTT	14	-	TRBV29-1	TRBJ1-1
CASSLGDSYNEQFF	TGCGCCAGCAGCTTGGGGGACTCCTACAATGAGCAGTTCTTC	14	-	TRBV5-1	TRBJ2-1
CASSLNQGASKNIQYF	TGTGCCAGCAGCTTAAATCAGGGGGCATCAAAAAACATTCAGTACTTC	16	TRBD1	TRBV7-8	TRBJ2-4
CASSQRGGSLQETQYF	TGTGCCAGCAGCCAACGCGGGGGATCTTTACAAGAGACCCAGTACTTC	16	TRBD2	TRBV16	TRBJ2-5
CASSVGVGSAADNEQFF	TGTGCCAGCAGCGTAGGGGTCGGGTCGGCGGCGGACAATGAGCAGTTCTTC	17	-	TRBV9	TRBJ2-1